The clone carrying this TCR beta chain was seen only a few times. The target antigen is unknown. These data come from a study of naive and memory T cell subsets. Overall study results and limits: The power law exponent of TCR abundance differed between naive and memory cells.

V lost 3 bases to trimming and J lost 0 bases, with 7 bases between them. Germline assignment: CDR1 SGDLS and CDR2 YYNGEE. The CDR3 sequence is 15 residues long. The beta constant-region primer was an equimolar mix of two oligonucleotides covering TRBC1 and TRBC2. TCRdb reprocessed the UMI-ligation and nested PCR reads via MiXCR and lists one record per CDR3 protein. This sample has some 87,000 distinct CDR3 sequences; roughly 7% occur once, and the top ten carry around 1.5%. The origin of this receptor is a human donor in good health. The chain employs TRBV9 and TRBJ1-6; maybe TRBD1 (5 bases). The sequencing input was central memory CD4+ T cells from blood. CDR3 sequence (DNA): TGTGCCAGCAGCGCAGGGAGCTCCTATAATTCACCCCTCCACTTT. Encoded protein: CASSAGSSYNSPLHF.